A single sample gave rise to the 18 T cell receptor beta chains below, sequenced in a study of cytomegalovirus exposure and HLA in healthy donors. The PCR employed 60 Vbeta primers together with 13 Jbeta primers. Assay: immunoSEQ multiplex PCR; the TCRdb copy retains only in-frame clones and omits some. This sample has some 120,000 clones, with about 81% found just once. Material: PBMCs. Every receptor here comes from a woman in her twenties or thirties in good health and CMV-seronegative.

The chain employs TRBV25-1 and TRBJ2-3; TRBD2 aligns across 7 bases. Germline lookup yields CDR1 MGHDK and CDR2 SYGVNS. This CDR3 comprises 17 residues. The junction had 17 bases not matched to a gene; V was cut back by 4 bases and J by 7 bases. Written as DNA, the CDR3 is TGTGCCAGCAGTGTCCCCCTAGGGGCGGGGGAAGGAAATACGCAGTATTTT. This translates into CASSVPLGAGEGNTQYF.

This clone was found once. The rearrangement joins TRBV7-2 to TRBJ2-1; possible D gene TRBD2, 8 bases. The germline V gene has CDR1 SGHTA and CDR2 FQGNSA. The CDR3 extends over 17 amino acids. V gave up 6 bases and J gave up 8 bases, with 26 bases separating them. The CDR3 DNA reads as TGTGCCAGCAGGCCTCAAACCGGGACAGCCGGGGGGGATGAGCAGTTCTTC. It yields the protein CASRPQTGTAGGDEQFF.

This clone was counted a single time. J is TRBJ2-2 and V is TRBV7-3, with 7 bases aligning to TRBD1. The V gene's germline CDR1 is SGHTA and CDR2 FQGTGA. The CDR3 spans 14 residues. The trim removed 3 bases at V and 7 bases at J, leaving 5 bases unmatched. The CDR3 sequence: CASSFGTASGELFF. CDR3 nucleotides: TGTGCCAGCAGCTTCGGGACAGCCAGCGGGGAGCTGTTTTTT.

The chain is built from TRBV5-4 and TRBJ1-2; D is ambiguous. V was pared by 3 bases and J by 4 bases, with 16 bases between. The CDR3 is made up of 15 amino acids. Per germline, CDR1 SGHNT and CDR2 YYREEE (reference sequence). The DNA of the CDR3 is TGTGCCAGCAGCTCCCCACATGCGGCAGTCTATGGCTACACCTTC. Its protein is CASSSPHAAVYGYTF.

CDR3 in amino acids: CASSQYTEAFF. The CDR3 nucleotides are TGTGCCAGCAGCCAGTACACTGAAGCTTTCTTT. J is TRBJ1-1 and V is TRBV11-2, with D hard to call. Germline values: CDR1 SGHAT, CDR2 FQNNGV. Between the trimmed V and J ends, which lost 5 bases and 3 bases, there was a span of 4 bases. This CDR3 has 11 residues.

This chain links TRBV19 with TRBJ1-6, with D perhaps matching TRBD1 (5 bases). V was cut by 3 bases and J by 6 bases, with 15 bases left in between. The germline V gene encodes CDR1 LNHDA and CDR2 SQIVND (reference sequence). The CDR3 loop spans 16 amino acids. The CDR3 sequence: CASSIRLDKSNSPLHF. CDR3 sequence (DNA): TGTGCCAGTAGTATTAGGCTGGACAAGAGTAATTCACCCCTCCACTTT.

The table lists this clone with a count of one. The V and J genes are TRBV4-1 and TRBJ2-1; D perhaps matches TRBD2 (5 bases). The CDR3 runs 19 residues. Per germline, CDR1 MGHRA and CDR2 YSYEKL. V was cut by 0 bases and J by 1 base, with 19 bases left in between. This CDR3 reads CASSQEAGDLAVSYNEQFF. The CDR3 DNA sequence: TGCGCCAGCAGCCAAGAGGCTGGGGATCTAGCTGTTTCCTACAATGAGCAGTTCTTC.

The chain's CDR3 is CASSTSGGPYEQYF. The CDR3 bases are TGTGCCAGCAGTACCAGCGGGGGCCCCTACGAGCAGTACTTC. The chain has TRBV6-6 and TRBJ2-7; TRBD2 aligns across 8 bases. J was trimmed by 2 bases and V by 5 bases; bases with no gene match: 5. The germline V gene encodes CDR1 MNHNY and CDR2 SVGAGI (reference sequence). The CDR3 consists of 14 residues.

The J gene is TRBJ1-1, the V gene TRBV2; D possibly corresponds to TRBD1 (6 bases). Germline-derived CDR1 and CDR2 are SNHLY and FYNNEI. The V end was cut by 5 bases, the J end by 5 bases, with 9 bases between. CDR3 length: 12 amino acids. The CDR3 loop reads CASSYRVTEAFF. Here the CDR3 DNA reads TGTGCCAGCAGTTACAGGGTGACTGAAGCTTTCTTT.

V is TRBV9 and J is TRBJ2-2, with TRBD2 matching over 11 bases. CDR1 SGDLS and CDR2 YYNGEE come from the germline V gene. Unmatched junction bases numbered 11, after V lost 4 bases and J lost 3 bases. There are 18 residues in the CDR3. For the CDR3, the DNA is TGTGCCAGCAGCCTGAGTAGCGGGGGGGCCAGGTACACCGGGGAGCTGTTTTTT. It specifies CASSLSSGGARYTGELFF.

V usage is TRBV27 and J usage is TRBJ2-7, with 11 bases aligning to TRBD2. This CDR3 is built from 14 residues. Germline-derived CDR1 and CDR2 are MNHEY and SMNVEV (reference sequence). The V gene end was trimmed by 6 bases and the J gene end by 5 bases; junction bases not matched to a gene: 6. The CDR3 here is CASRATSGSDEQYF. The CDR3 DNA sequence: TGTGCCAGCAGGGCTACTAGCGGGAGTGACGAGCAGTACTTC.

CDR3 protein: CASSESGGTRQPQHF. The CDR3 DNA is TGCGCCAGCAGTGAGTCGGGGGGGACGCGGCAGCCCCAGCATTTT. The V gene is TRBV10-2, the J gene TRBJ1-5, with D tentatively TRBD1 (5 bases). The CDR3 has 15 residues. The V gene's germline CDR1 is WSHSY and CDR2 SAAADI. V was cut by 0 bases and J by 7 bases, with 13 bases left in between.

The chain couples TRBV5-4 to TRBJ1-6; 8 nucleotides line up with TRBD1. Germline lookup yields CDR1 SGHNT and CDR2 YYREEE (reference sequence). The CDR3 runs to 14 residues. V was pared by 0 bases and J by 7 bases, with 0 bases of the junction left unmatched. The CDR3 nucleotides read TGTGCCAGCAGCTTGGGACAGGGGAATTCACCCCTCCACTTT. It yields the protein CASSLGQGNSPLHF. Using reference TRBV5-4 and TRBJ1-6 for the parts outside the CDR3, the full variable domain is ETGVTQSPTHLIKTRGQQVTLRCSSQSGHNTVSWYQQALGQGPQFIFQYYREEENGRGNFPPRFSGLQFPNYSSELNVNALELDDSALYLCASSLGQGNSPLHFGNGTRLTVT.

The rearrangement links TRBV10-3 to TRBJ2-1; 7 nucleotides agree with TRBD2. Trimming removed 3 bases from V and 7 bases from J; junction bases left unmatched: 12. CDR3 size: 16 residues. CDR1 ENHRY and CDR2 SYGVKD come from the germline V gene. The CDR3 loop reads CAISEGTTGRGNEQFF. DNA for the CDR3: TGTGCCATCAGTGAAGGGACTACCGGGCGGGGGAATGAGCAGTTCTTC.

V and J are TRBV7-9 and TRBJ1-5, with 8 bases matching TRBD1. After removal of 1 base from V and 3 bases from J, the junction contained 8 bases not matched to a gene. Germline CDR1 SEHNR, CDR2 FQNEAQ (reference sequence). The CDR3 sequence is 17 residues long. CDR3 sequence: CASSLVWPGQDNQPQHF. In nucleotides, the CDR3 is TGTGCCAGCAGCTTAGTTTGGCCGGGACAGGACAATCAGCCCCAGCATTTT. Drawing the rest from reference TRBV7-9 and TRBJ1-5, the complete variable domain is DTGVSQNPRHKITKRGQNVTFRCDPISEHNRLYWYRQTLGQGPEFLTYFQNEAQLEKSRLLSDRFSAERPKGSFSTLEIQRTEQGDSAMYLCASSLVWPGQDNQPQHFGDGTRLSIL.

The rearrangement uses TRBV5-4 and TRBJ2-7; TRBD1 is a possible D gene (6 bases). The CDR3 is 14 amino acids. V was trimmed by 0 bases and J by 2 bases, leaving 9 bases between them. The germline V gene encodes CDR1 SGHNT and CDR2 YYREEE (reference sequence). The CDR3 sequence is CASSLGGGTYEQYF. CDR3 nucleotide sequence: TGTGCCAGCAGCTTGGGAGGGGGTACCTACGAGCAGTACTTC. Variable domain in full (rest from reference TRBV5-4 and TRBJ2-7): ETGVTQSPTHLIKTRGQQVTLRCSSQSGHNTVSWYQQALGQGPQFIFQYYREEENGRGNFPPRFSGLQFPNYSSELNVNALELDDSALYLCASSLGGGTYEQYFGPGTRLTVT.

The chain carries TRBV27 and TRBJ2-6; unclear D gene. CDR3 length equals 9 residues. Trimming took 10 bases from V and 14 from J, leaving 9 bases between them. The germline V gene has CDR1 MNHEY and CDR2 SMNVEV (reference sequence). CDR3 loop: CATELILTF. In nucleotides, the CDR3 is TGTGCCACCGAGCTCATCCTGACTTTC.

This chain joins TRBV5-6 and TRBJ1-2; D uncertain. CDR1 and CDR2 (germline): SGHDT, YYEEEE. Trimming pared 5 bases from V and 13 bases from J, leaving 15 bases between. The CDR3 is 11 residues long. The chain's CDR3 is CASSTGYSPTF. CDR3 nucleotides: TGTGCCAGCAGTACGGGATACTCGCCCACCTTC.